This entry is about one T cell receptor beta chain. The CDR3 covers 12 residues. Germline CDR1 and CDR2: SSHAT and FNYEAQ (reference sequence). This entry belongs to a study of blood T cell repertoires in COVID-19. Categorization into cohorts depended on clinical history that participants reported. For recovered donors of Cohort 3, there were two negative PCRs, clearance, or symptom resolution. Sequencing used immunoSEQ multiplex PCR; TCRdb keeps in-frame clones, though not all of them. Altogether around 150,000 clones are present, roughly 80% being singletons, with the ten largest covering approximately 7.3%.

Sequencing input: PBMCs or T cells enriched from blood (not recorded which). The sequence was obtained from a man aged 50-59 years who had recovered from COVID-19. This chain uses TRBV7-7 with TRBJ1-5, with a tentative D call TRBD1 (6 bases). The CDR3 here is CGKGGLDQPQHF. CDR3 nucleotide sequence: TGTGGTAAAGGGGGTTTGGACCAGCCCCAGCATTTT.